This T cell receptor (beta chain) was documented in a study of neurological immune-mediated disorders. This clonotype has just a few counts. As to time point: longitudinal time-point 3. MiXCR was run by TCRdb on the 5' RACE reads, yielding one entry per CDR3 protein. The table shows roughly 45,000 distinct CDR3 sequences, with approximately 15% occurring only once. This receptor was identified in a man aged 30 to 39 in good health. The material sequenced was PBMCs.

CDR3 nucleotides: TGCGCCAGCAGACCAGGGACTAGCGGGAGGGCCGACGAGCAGTACTTC. Its protein is CASRPGTSGRADEQYF. The chain links TRBV4-1 to TRBJ2-7, with 16 bases fitting TRBD2. Germline loops: CDR1 MGHRA, CDR2 YSYEKL. The V segment lost 6 bases and the J segment 5 bases; nucleotides outside the gene matches: 7. The CDR3 consists of 16 residues.